This T cell receptor (beta chain) was documented in a study of T-cell reconstitution after alpha-beta-depleted transplantation in children. Study-level results: After transplant, at about two months, alpha-beta T cells were reportedly derived from several hundred expanded graft clones. Some patients' high day-60 TCRbeta diversity was traced to surviving recipient T cells and thymic progenitors. T-cell counts and diversity were attributed mostly to newly produced T cells one year after transplant.

Germline CDR1 is LGHDT and CDR2 is YNNKEL (reference sequence). CDR3 size: 15 residues. The V and J ends lost 3 bases and 5 bases respectively, with 16 bases between them. The TCRbeta library incorporated unique molecular identifiers. TCRdb reprocessed the PCR reads with MiXCR, giving one entry per CDR3 protein. The sample holds more than 75,000 distinct CDR3 sequences, roughly a quarter seen once. This clonotype was detected a few times. Its antigen is unidentified. Sequencing was performed on PBMCs, taken before TCRalphabeta/CD19-depleted stem cell transplant. The receptor comes from a boy between 2 and 10 years old with acute lymphoblastic leukemia, due to receive a stem cell transplant. The J gene is TRBJ1-2, the V gene TRBV3-1; a weak D match, TRBD1 (6 bases). DNA of the CDR3: TGTGCCAGCAGCCATCAAGGGGGTAGAACGTATGGCTACACCTTC. Translating gives CASSHQGGRTYGYTF. Filled out from reference TRBV3-1 and TRBJ1-2, the complete variable domain reads DTAVSQTPKYLVTQMGNDKSIKCEQNLGHDTMYWYKQDSKKFLKIMFSYNNKELIINETVPNRFSPKSPDKAHLNLHINSLELGDSAVYFCASSHQGGRTYGYTFGSGTRLTVV.